This T cell receptor (beta chain) was captured by sequencing in a study of blood T cell repertoires in COVID-19. Across the study: Samples taken during acute and convalescent COVID-19 were collected in the United States, Italy and Spain. Nucleic acid was either cDNA or gDNA, and it came from T cells, B-cell-depleted T cells, or PBMCs.

This CDR3 comprises 16 residues. Germline V gives CDR1 SGHRS, CDR2 YFSETQ. Unmatched junction bases numbered 10, after V lost 4 bases and J lost 4 bases. Authors' methods: Nucleated cell counts were estimated from reference gene primer amplification. TCRdb keeps only in-frame clones here, not all; method: immunoSEQ multiplex PCR. Clonal size and the V and J genes are those of that table, whereas D and trimming came from the DNA. This sample yields about 180,000 clones, of which around 80% are seen a single time; roughly 6.8% belongs to the top ten. The sample was peripheral blood. This sequence joins TRBV5-1 and TRBJ2-5; 10 bases are shared with TRBD2. The source of this sequence is a man in his 70s with active or convalescent COVID-19. CDR3: CASSVGIAGGGETQYF. CDR3 in DNA: TGCGCCAGCAGCGTGGGGATAGCGGGAGGAGGAGAGACCCAGTACTTC.